The source of this T cell receptor (beta chain) is a study of blood T cells in healthy people across ages. Isolation per sample recovered at least 6 million PBMCs. The use of a sample-barcoded 5' primer and a J-beta primer mix characterized a second PCR of about 7 to 12 cycles. TCRdb fed the 5' RACE reads into MiXCR, producing one record per CDR3 protein. The sample carries approximately 1.5 million distinct CDR3 sequences, 30% to 40% recorded once. This CDR3 has 14 residues. The germline V gene encodes CDR1 MGHRA and CDR2 YSYEKL. V was clipped by 0 bases and J by 5 bases, with 10 bases between them. In its sample, this clonotype was seen a few times.

The sequenced sample was blood. The genes are TRBV4-1 and TRBJ1-2; a possible D gene is TRBD1 (5 bases). This clonotype was sampled from a woman in her twenties or thirties in good health. CDR3 DNA sequence: TGCGCCAGCAGCCAAGAGATTCAGGGATATGGCTACACCTTC. Its translation is CASSQEIQGYGYTF.